The 20 T cell receptor beta chains listed next were all sequenced from one sample in a study of blood T cell repertoires in COVID-19. Clones were read by immunoSEQ multiplex PCR, and TCRdb kept only the in-frame ones, dropping some. The profile covers about 83,000 clones, with roughly 80% appearing a single time and around 16% taken by the ten largest. The sequenced sample was peripheral blood. Receptors were obtained from a woman older than 75 with acute or convalescent COVID-19.

This clone was seen once. The rearrangement joins TRBV5-5 to TRBJ2-5; 7 nucleotides line up with TRBD1. J gave up 1 base and V 3 bases, and 3 bases lay outside the gene matches. Germline lookup yields CDR1 SGHKS and CDR2 YYEKEE (reference sequence). CDR3 size: 14 residues. The CDR3 DNA is TGTGCCAGCAGCTCCCGGGACAGCCAAGAGACCCAGTACTTC. Residues: CASSSRDSQETQYF.

The gene calls are TRBV2 and TRBJ1-4; TRBD1 is a possible D gene (5 bases). This CDR3 comprises 14 residues. V was trimmed by 6 bases and J by 8 bases, leaving 16 bases between them. CDR1 and CDR2 (germline): SNHLY, FYNNEI. As DNA, the CDR3 is TGTGCCAGCAGACCTGGGACGGCGGGGGAAAAACTGTTTTTT. Translation: CASRPGTAGEKLFF. The variable domain in full, with the rest retrieved from reference TRBV2 and TRBJ1-4, is EPEVTQTPSHQVTQMGQEVILRCVPISNHLYFYWYRQILGQKVEFLVSFYNNEISEKSEIFDDQFSVERPDGSNFTLKIRSTKLEDSAMYFCASRPGTAGEKLFFGSGTQLSVL.

The chain is built from TRBV5-1 and TRBJ1-5; TRBD1 aligns across 9 bases. J lost 6 bases, V lost 2 bases, and 3 bases had no gene match. CDR3 length: 14 amino acids. Looked up from germline, CDR1 is SGHRS and CDR2 is YFSETQ. This CDR3 reads CASSLGQGSQPQHF. The CDR3 DNA reads TGCGCCAGCAGCTTAGGACAGGGGAGTCAGCCCCAGCATTTT.

The gene calls are TRBV3-1 (or the pseudogene TRBV3-2) and TRBJ2-7; 11 positions match TRBD2. With 4 bases clipped from V and 1 base from J, the junction kept 3 bases outside the gene matches. The CDR3 loop spans 15 amino acids. The germline V gene encodes CDR1 LGHDT and CDR2 YNNKEL (reference sequence). CDR3: CASSPASGGSYEQYF. CDR3 nucleotide sequence: TGTGCCAGCAGCCCCGCTAGCGGGGGGTCCTACGAGCAGTACTTC.

The chain combines TRBV2 with TRBJ1-5; a possible D gene is TRBD1 (5 bases). Deletions cut 11 bases from V and 5 bases from J, with 13 bases between. The CDR3 consists of 12 residues. The V gene's germline CDR1 is SNHLY and CDR2 FYNNEI. The CDR3 coding sequence is TGTGCCTCAAACCCGGGGGATCAGCCCCAGCATTTT. Translating gives CASNPGDQPQHF.

This clone was observed a handful of times. The chain is built from TRBV7-8 and TRBJ2-7; no definite D call. Per the germline V gene, CDR1 is SGHVS and CDR2 is FQNEAQ. The length of the CDR3 is 14 residues. The V gene lost 1 base and the J gene lost 2 bases, with 9 bases spanning the gap. CDR3 loop: CASSLGAGAYEQYF. CDR3 bases: TGTGCCAGCAGCTTAGGTGCCGGTGCCTACGAGCAGTACTTC.

The table lists this clone with a few counts. The rearrangement joins TRBV19 to TRBJ2-7; TRBD2 is a possible D gene (7 bases). V was cut by 6 bases and J by 0 bases, with 15 bases left in between. Germline values: CDR1 LNHDA, CDR2 SQIVND (reference sequence). The CDR3 extends over 15 amino acids. The chain's CDR3 is CASRSGTTSSYEQYF. For the CDR3, the DNA is TGTGCCAGTAGGAGCGGGACAACGAGCTCCTACGAGCAGTACTTC.

The chain is built from TRBV18 and TRBJ2-3; 9 bases match TRBD1. V was clipped by 0 bases and J by 0 bases; unmatched bases: 1. The CDR3 spans 16 residues. Germline CDR1 reads KGHSH; CDR2 reads LQKENI. This chain's CDR3 is CASSPPGTGSTDTQYF. The CDR3 coding sequence is TGTGCCAGCTCACCACCCGGGACAGGGAGCACAGATACGCAGTATTTT.

This rearrangement joins TRBV7-9 to TRBJ1-1, with a tentative D call TRBD1 (5 bases). Germline V gene data show CDR1 as SEHNR and CDR2 as FQNEAQ (reference sequence). The CDR3 spans 15 residues. Trimming removed 1 base at V and 1 base at J, with 10 bases between. The CDR3, as DNA: TGTGCCAGCAGCTTAGGCGGGACGGGGAACACTGAAGCTTTCTTT. Its protein product is CASSLGGTGNTEAFF.

This chain joins TRBV5-4 and TRBJ2-5; TRBD1 aligns across 9 bases. CDR3 length equals 15 residues. V dropped 7 bases and J dropped 3; count of bases not matched to a gene: 10. Germline CDR1 is SGHNT and CDR2 is YYREEE (reference sequence). The CDR3 coding sequence is TGTGCCAGCTCGGAGGGACAGGGCCAAAAAGAGACCCAGTACTTC. Translation: CASSEGQGQKETQYF.

By share, this clone counts as medium-sized (0.01 to 0.1%). The V gene is TRBV2, the J gene TRBJ1-5; 10 nucleotides line up with TRBD1. The CDR3 runs 16 residues. V lost 5 bases, J lost 4 bases, and 8 bases stayed unmatched. Germline CDR1 is SNHLY and CDR2 is FYNNEI. Here the CDR3 reads CASSSQTGGRNQPQHF. The CDR3 region has the DNA TGTGCCAGCAGTTCGCAGACAGGGGGCCGGAATCAGCCCCAGCATTTT.

This rearrangement joins TRBV28 to TRBJ1-3; tentatively, D is TRBD1 (6 bases). CDR1 MDHEN and CDR2 SYDVKM come from the germline V gene. Trimming took off 7 bases at V and 11 bases at J, with 18 bases between the two ends. This CDR3 is built from 13 residues. The chain's CDR3 is CASTQGQQAAIYF. Written as DNA, the CDR3 is TGTGCCAGCACCCAGGGGCAACAGGCGGCCATATATTTT. Together with reference TRBV28 and TRBJ1-3, the CDR3 gives the full variable domain: DVKVTQSSRYLVKRTGEKVFLECVQDMDHENMFWYRQDPGLGLRLIYFSYDVKMKEKGDIPEGYSVSREKKERFSLILESASTNQTSMYLCASTQGQQAAIYFGEGSWLTVV.

The rearrangement links TRBV3-1 (or the pseudogene TRBV3-2) to TRBJ1-6; 7 nucleotides line up with TRBD1. Losses at the gene ends were 2 bases for V and 7 bases for J; bases not matched to a gene: 17. Germline V gene sequence: CDR1 LGHDT, CDR2 YNNKEL (reference sequence). The CDR3 spans 19 residues. This CDR3 reads CASSQKNRSGTAENSPLHF. The CDR3 DNA follows: TGTGCCAGCAGCCAAAAGAATAGGAGTGGGACAGCAGAAAATTCACCCCTCCACTTT.

This sequence joins TRBV28 and TRBJ1-2; D perhaps matches TRBD1 (6 bases). This CDR3 comprises 13 residues. V lost 11 bases to trimming and J lost 2 bases, with 15 bases between them. CDR1 is MDHEN and CDR2 is SYDVKM in the germline V gene. The CDR3 protein is CAARTAANYGYTF. CDR3 nucleotides: TGTGCCGCAAGGACAGCCGCGAACTATGGCTACACCTTC.

V usage is TRBV6-5 and J usage is TRBJ1-2, with a tentative D call TRBD1 (6 bases). V dropped 6 bases and J dropped 7 bases, with 15 bases sitting between them. The CDR3 loop spans 13 amino acids. Germline V gives CDR1 MNHEY, CDR2 SVGAGI. The CDR3 DNA is TGTGCCAGCAGGAGAAGGGGGAACCTTGGCTACACCTTC. Its translation is CASRRRGNLGYTF.

This chain connects TRBV5-4 to TRBJ2-1; the match to TRBD2 covers 9 bases. The V gene's germline CDR1 is SGHNT and CDR2 YYREEE (reference sequence). The CDR3 runs to 15 residues. Unmatched junction bases numbered 5, after V lost 4 bases and J lost 3 bases. The CDR3 DNA reads TGTGCCAGCAGCACTAAGCGGGGGGACTACAATGAGCAGTTCTTC. This sequence encodes CASSTKRGDYNEQFF.

A few counts support this clone. The CDR3 reads CSVSLRGTGGNTIYF. As DNA, the CDR3 is TGCAGCGTTTCCCTCCGGGGAACGGGTGGAAACACCATATATTTT. J is TRBJ1-3 and V is TRBV29-1; D is unclear. Germline loops: CDR1 SQVTM, CDR2 ANQGSEA. Trimming cost V 5 bases and J 3 bases, with 17 bases left between them. This CDR3 has 15 residues. Filled out from reference TRBV29-1 and TRBJ1-3, the complete variable domain reads SAVISQKPSRDICQRGTSLTIQCQVDSQVTMMFWYRQQPGQSLTLIATANQGSEATYESGFVIDKFPISRPNLTFSTLTVSNMSPEDSSIYLCSVSLRGTGGNTIYFGEGSWLTVV.

The CDR3 here is CASSYLPLDGYNEQFF. CDR3 DNA: TGTGCCAGCAGTTACCTTCCCTTAGACGGGTACAATGAGCAGTTCTTC. The rearrangement links TRBV6-5 to TRBJ2-1; D unresolved. Looked up from germline, CDR1 is MNHEY and CDR2 is SVGAGI. This CDR3 is 16 amino acids long. V lost 2 bases and J lost 4, with 15 bases in between.

This clone turned up a few times. J is TRBJ2-1 and V is TRBV25-1; D is perhaps TRBD1 (6 bases). Germline assignment: CDR1 MGHDK and CDR2 SYGVNS. The CDR3 totals 16 residues. Trimming took 0 bases from V and 7 from J, leaving 16 bases between them. The CDR3 loop reads CASSEYPRGGQNEQFF. Here the CDR3 DNA reads TGTGCCAGCAGTGAATATCCCAGGGGTGGGCAAAATGAGCAGTTCTTC.

V usage is TRBV1 and J usage is TRBJ1-1. TRBV1 is labeled a pseudogene. This CDR3 has 20 amino acids. The CDR3: CTSRGAGRGNFGPMNTEAFF. The CDR3 DNA reads as TGCACCAGCAGGGGTGCGGGGAGGGGTAACTTTGGGCCGATGAACACTGAAGCTTTCTTT.